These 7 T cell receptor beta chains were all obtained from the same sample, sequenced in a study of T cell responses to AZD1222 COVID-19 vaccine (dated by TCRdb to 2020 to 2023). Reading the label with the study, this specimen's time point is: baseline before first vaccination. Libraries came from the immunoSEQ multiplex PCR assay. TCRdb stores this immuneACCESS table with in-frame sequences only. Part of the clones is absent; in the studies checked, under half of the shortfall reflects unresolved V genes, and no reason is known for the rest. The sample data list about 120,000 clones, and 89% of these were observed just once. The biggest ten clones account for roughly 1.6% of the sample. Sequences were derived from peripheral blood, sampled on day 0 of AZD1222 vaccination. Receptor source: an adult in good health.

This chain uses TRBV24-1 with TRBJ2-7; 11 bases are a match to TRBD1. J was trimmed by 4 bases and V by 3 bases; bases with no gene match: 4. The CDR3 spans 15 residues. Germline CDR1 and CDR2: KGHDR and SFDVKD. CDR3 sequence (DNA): TGTGCCACCAGTGATCCCGGGACAGGGGGGTACGAGCAGTACTTC. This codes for CATSDPGTGGYEQYF.

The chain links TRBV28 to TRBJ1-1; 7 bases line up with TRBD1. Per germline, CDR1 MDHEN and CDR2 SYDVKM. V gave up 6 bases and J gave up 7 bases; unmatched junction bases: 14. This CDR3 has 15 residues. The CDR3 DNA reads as TGTGCCAGCAGCACCCTAGGGGGCGCCGGGAATGAAGCTTTCTTT. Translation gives CASSTLGGAGNEAFF.

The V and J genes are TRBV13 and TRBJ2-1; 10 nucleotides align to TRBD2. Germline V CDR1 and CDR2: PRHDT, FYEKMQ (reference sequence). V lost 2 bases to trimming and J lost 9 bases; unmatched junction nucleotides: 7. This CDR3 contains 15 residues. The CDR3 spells CASSLSGRAWGEQFF. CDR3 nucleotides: TGTGCCAGCAGCTTAAGCGGGAGGGCCTGGGGTGAGCAGTTCTTC.

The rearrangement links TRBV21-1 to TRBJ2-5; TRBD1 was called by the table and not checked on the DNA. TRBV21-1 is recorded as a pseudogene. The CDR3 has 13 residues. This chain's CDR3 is CASSRSGGRTQYF. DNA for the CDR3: TGTGCCAGCAGCCGCTCAGGGGGACGGACCCAGTACTTC.

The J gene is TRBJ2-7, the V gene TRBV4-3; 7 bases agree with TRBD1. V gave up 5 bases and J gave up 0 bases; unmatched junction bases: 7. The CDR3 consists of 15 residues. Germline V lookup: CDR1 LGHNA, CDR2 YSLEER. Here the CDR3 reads CASSKRQGASYEQYF. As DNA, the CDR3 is TGCGCCAGCAGCAAAAGACAGGGCGCCTCCTACGAGCAGTACTTC.

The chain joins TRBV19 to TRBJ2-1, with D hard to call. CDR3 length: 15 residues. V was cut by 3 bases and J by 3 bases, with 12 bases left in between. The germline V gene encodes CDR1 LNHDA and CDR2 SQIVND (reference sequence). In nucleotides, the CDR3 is TGTGCCAGTAGTATTTATGGGGTCCTCTACAATGAGCAGTTCTTC. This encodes CASSIYGVLYNEQFF.

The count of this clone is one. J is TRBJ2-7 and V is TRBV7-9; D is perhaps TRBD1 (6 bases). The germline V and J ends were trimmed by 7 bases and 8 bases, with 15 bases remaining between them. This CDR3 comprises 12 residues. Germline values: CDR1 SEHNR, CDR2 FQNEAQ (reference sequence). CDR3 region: CASTLGGRQQYF. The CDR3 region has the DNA TGTGCCAGCACCCTAGGGGGTAGGCAGCAGTACTTC.